What follows are 10 T cell receptor beta chains derived from one specimen sequenced in a study of blood T cell repertoires in COVID-19. The table came from immunoSEQ multiplex PCR; TCRdb's copy has only in-frame clones and leaves some out. Seen here are around 130,000 clones, 84% observed once, and the top ten hold about 13%. The sequencing input was peripheral blood. These receptors were collected from a human donor in a cohort sampled during active COVID-19.

The chain is built from TRBV12-3 or TRBV12-4 and TRBJ2-1; 7 bases agree with TRBD1. This CDR3 has 12 residues. The J segment lost 16 bases and the V segment lost 2 bases, leaving 8 bases of the junction unmatched. The DNA of the CDR3 is TGTGCCAGCAGTTTACCGGGGACAGTTTTATTCTTC. Residues: CASSLPGTVLFF.

The chain carries TRBV5-1 and TRBJ1-2, with TRBD1 matching 8 bases. The CDR3 has 12 residues. The trim removed 4 bases at V and 12 bases at J, leaving 8 bases unmatched. The V gene's germline CDR1 is SGHRS and CDR2 YFSETQ. The CDR3 bases are TGCGCCAGCAGCCCACCGACAGGGGCTAACACCTTC. This translates into CASSPPTGANTF.

V is TRBV9 and J is TRBJ2-7; TRBD1 agrees at 9 bases. Unmatched junction bases numbered 5, after V lost 2 bases and J lost 5 bases. The CDR3 runs 14 residues. The V gene's germline CDR1 is SGDLS and CDR2 YYNGEE. The CDR3 loop is CASSVRDRAHEQYF. The CDR3 DNA follows: TGTGCCAGCAGCGTCCGGGACAGGGCCCACGAGCAGTACTTC.

The chain uses TRBV30 and TRBJ1-1, with TRBD1 as a possible D gene (6 bases). Trimming removed 2 bases from V and 8 bases from J, with 15 bases in between. Germline lookup yields CDR1 GTSNPN and CDR2 SVGIG (reference sequence). This CDR3 has 13 amino acids. The CDR3 nucleotides are TGTGCCTGGAGTCTTGAGGTACAGGGAGAAGCTTTCTTT. Translation: CAWSLEVQGEAFF.

The V call is TRBV29-1, the J call TRBJ2-2, with a possible D match to TRBD1 (6 bases). The germline gives CDR1 SQVTM, CDR2 ANQGSEA. The V and J ends lost 3 bases and 2 bases respectively, with 10 bases between them. This CDR3 has 14 residues. In nucleotides, the CDR3 is TGCAGCGTTGATCGCAGGGGAAACACCGGGGAGCTGTTTTTT. Its translation is CSVDRRGNTGELFF.

V gene TRBV27 combines with J gene TRBJ2-7; no definite D call. Germline CDR1 is MNHEY and CDR2 is SMNVEV (reference sequence). The CDR3 consists of 15 residues. V was clipped by 3 bases and J by 5 bases, with 17 bases between them. This chain's CDR3 is CASSFLGSELDEQYF. In DNA, the CDR3 is TGTGCCAGCAGTTTTCTCGGGTCCGAGTTGGACGAGCAGTACTTC.

This rearrangement joins TRBV28 to TRBJ1-1; possible D gene TRBD1, 6 bases. Trimming shortened V by 3 bases and J by 4 bases, and 9 bases separated the two germline ends. CDR1 and CDR2 from the germline V gene are MDHEN and SYDVKM. This CDR3 comprises 13 residues. CDR3 sequence: CASSFGGRTEAFF. The CDR3 region has the DNA TGTGCCAGCAGTTTCGGGGGGCGCACTGAAGCTTTCTTT.

The CDR3 nucleotides read TGTGCCAGCAGCTCGAGCGGGGCCAAGACCGAGCAGTACTTC. Translating gives CASSSSGAKTEQYF. The chain employs TRBV11-3 and TRBJ2-7, with TRBD2 matching 7 bases. V shed 4 bases, J shed 6 bases, and the junction held 9 bases outside the gene matches. The V gene's germline CDR1 is SGHNT and CDR2 YENEEA. The CDR3 runs 14 residues.

J is TRBJ2-7 and V is TRBV25-1; D perhaps matches TRBD1 (5 bases). This CDR3 contains 11 residues. Germline assignment: CDR1 MGHDK and CDR2 SYGVNS. Trimming removed 3 bases from V and 5 bases from J, with 5 bases in between. CDR3 region: CASSDRDEQYF. The CDR3 bases are TGTGCCAGCAGTGACAGGGACGAGCAGTACTTC.

This chain connects TRBV29-1 to TRBJ1-2; D unresolved. Germline values: CDR1 SQVTM, CDR2 ANQGSEA. There are 13 residues in the CDR3. V gave up 1 base and J gave up 4 bases, with 10 bases separating them. The CDR3 sequence: CSVEGRSRYGYTF. The CDR3 coding sequence is TGCAGCGTTGAAGGGAGAAGTCGCTATGGCTACACCTTC.